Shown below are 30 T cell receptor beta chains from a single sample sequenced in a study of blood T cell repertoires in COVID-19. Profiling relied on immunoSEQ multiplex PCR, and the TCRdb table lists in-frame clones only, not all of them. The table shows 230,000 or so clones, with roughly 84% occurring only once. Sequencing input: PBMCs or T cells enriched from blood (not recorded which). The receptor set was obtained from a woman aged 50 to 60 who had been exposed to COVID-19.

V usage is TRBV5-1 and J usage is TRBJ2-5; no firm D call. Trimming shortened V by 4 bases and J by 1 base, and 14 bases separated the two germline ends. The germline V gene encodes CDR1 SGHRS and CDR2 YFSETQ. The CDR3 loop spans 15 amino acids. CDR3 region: CASSRRRPSQETQYF. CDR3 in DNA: TGCGCCAGCAGCCGGAGAAGGCCGAGCCAAGAGACCCAGTACTTC. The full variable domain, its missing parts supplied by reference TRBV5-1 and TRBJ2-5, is KAGVTQTPRYLIKTRGQQVTLSCSPISGHRSVSWYQQTPGQGLQFLFEYFSETQRNKGNFPGRFSGRQFSNSRSEMNVSTLELGDSALYLCASSRRRPSQETQYFGPGTRLLVL.

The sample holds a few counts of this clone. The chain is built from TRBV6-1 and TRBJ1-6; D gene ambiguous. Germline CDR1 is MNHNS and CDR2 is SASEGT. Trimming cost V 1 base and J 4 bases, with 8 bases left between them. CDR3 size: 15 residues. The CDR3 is CASSEVGGYNSPLHF. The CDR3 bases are TGTGCCAGCAGTGAAGTAGGAGGTTATAATTCACCCCTCCACTTT.

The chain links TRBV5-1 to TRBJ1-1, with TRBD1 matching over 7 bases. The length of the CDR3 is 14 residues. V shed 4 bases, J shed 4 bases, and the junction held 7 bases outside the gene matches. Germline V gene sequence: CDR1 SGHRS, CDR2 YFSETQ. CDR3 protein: CASSPDRVGTEAFF. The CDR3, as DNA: TGCGCCAGCAGCCCTGACAGGGTGGGCACTGAAGCTTTCTTT.

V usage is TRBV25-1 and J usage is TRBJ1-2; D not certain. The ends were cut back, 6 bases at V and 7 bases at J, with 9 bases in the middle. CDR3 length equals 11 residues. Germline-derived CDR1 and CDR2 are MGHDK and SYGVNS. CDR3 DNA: TGTGCCAGCAGACAAATGTCTGGCTACACCTTC. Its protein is CASRQMSGYTF.

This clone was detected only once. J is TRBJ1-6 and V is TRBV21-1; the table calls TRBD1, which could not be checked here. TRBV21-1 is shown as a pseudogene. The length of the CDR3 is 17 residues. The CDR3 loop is CASSTRRQNWVNSPLHF. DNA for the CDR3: TGTGCCAGCAGCACCCGGAGACAGAATTGGGTTAATTCACCCCTCCACTTT.

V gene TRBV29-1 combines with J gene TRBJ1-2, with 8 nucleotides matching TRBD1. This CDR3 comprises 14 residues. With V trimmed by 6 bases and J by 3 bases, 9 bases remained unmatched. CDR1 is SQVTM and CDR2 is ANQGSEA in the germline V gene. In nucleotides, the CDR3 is TGCAGCGTAGCAATGCAGGGGGCTGACTATGGCTACACCTTC. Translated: CSVAMQGADYGYTF.

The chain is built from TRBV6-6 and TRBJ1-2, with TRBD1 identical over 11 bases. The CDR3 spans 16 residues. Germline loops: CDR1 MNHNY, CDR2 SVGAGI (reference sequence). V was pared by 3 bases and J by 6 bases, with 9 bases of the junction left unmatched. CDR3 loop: CASSYRGQGARDGYTF. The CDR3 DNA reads TGTGCCAGCAGTTATCGCGGACAGGGGGCGCGTGATGGCTACACCTTC.

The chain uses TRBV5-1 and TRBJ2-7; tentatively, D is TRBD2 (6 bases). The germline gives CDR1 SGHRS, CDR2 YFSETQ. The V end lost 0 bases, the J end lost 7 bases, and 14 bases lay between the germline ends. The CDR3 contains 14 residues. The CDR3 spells CASSLAGREVEQYF. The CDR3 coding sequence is TGCGCCAGCAGCTTGGCGGGCAGGGAGGTGGAGCAGTACTTC. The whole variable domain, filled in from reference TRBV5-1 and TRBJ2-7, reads KAGVTQTPRYLIKTRGQQVTLSCSPISGHRSVSWYQQTPGQGLQFLFEYFSETQRNKGNFPGRFSGRQFSNSRSEMNVSTLELGDSALYLCASSLAGREVEQYFGPGTRLTVT.

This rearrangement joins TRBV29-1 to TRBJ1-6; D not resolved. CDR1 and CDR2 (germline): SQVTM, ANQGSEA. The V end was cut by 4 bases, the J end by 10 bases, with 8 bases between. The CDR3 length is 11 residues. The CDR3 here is CSVGPSSPLHF. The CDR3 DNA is TGCAGCGTTGGGCCCTCCTCACCCCTCCACTTT.

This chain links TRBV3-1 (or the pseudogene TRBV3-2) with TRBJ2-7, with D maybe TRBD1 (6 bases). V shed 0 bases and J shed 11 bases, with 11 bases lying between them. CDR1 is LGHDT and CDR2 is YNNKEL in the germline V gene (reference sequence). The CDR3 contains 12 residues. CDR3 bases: TGTGCCAGCAGCCAAGATAGGGGGACGGAGTACTTC. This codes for CASSQDRGTEYF.

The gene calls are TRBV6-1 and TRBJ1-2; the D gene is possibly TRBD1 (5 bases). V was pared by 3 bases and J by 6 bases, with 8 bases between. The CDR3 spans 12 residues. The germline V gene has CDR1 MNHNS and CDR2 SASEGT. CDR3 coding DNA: TGTGCCAGCAGTGATCGGGGGGATGGCTACACCTTC. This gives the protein CASSDRGDGYTF.

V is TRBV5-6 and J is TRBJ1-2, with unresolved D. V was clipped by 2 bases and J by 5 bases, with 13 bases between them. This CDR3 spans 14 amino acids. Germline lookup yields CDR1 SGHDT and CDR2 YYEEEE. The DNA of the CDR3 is TGTGCCAGCAGCTTAAGTGGTTCACTGTATGGCTACACCTTC. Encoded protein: CASSLSGSLYGYTF.

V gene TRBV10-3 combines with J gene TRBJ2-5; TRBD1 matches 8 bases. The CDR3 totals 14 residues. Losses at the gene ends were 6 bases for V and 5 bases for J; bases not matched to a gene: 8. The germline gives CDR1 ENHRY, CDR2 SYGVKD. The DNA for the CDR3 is TGTGCCATCAGGTTGGACAGGGCTGGGGAGACCCAGTACTTC. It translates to CAIRLDRAGETQYF.

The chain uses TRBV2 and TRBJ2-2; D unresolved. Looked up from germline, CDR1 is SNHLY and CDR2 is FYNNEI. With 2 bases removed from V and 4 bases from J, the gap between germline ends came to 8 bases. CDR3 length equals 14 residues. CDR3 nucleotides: TGTGCCAGCAGTGAAATTGCGTTCACCGGGGAGCTGTTTTTT. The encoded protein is CASSEIAFTGELFF. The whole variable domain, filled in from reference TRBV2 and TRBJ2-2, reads EPEVTQTPSHQVTQMGQEVILRCVPISNHLYFYWYRQILGQKVEFLVSFYNNEISEKSEIFDDQFSVERPDGSNFTLKIRSTKLEDSAMYFCASSEIAFTGELFFGEGSRLTVL.

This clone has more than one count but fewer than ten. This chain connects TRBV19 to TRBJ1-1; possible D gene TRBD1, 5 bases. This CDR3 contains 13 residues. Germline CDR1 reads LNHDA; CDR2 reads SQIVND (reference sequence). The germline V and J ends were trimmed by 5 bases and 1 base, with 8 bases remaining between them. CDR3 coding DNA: TGTGCCAGTAGTTTCGGGGGGAACACTGAAGCTTTCTTT. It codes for CASSFGGNTEAFF.

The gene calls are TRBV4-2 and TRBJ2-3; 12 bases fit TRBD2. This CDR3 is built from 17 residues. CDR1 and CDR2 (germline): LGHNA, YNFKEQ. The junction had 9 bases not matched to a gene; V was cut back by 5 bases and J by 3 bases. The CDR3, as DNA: TGTGCCAGCAGCACCCGGACTAGCGGGGAAATTACAGATACGCAGTATTTT. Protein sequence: CASSTRTSGEITDTQYF.

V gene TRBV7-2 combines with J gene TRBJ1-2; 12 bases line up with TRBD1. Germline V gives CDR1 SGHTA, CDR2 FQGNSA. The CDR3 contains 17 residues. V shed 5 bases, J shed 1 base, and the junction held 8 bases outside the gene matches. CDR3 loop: CASSVGQGAYSNYGYTF. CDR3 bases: TGTGCCAGCAGCGTGGGACAGGGGGCGTATAGTAACTATGGCTACACCTTC.

DNA of the CDR3: TGCGCCAGCAGGAAGACAGGGGTTGAGCAGTACTTC. Protein: CASRKTGVEQYF. The chain carries TRBV10-2 and TRBJ2-7; 8 bases agree with TRBD1. V was clipped by 6 bases and J by 7 bases; unmatched bases: 5. The CDR3 loop spans 12 amino acids. Germline lookup yields CDR1 WSHSY and CDR2 SAAADI.

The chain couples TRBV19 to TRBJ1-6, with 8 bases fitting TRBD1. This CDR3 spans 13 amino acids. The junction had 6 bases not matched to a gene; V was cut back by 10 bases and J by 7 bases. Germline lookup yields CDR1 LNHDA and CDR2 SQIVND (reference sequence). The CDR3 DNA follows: TGTGCCACCGGACAGGGTTTCAATTCACCCCTCCACTTT. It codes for CATGQGFNSPLHF.

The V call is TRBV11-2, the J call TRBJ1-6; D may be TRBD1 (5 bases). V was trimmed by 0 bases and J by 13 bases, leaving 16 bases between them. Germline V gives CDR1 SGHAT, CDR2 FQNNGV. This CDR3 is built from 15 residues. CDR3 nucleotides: TGTGCCAGCAGCTTAGAGTCAGGGCCGGAGAGTCCCCTCCACTTT. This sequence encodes CASSLESGPESPLHF. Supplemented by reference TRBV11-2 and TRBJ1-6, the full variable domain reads EAGVAQSPRYKIIEKRQSVAFWCNPISGHATLYWYQQILGQGPKLLIQFQNNGVVDDSQLPKDRFSAERLKGVDSTLKIQPAKLEDSAVYLCASSLESGPESPLHFGNGTRLTVT.

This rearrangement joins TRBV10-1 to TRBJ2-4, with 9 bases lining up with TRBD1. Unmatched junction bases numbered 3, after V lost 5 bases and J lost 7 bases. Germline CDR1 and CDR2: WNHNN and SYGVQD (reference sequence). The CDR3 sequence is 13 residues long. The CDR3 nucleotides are TGCGCCAGCAGTTCTGGACAGGGGAACATTCAGTACTTC. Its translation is CASSSGQGNIQYF.

CDR3 sequence reads: CASSSSTVGRVNEKLFF. The CDR3 nucleotides read TGCGCCAGCAGCTCCTCCACCGTAGGCCGGGTTAATGAAAAACTGTTTTTT. The chain is built from TRBV5-1 and TRBJ1-4; no reliable D call. V lost 3 bases and J 4 bases, leaving 19 bases between the germline ends. This CDR3 is built from 17 residues. Germline CDR1 reads SGHRS; CDR2 reads YFSETQ.

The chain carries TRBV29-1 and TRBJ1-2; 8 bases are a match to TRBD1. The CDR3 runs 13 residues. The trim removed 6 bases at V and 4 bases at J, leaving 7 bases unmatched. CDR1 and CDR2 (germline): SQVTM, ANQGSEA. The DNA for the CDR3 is TGCAGCGTCCAGACAGGGGCTGGCTATGGCTACACCTTC. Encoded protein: CSVQTGAGYGYTF.

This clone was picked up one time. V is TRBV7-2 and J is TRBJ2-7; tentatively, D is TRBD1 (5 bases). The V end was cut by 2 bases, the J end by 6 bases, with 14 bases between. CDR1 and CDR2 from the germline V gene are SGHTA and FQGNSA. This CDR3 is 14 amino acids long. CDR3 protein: CASSLMADRTEQYF. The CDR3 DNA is TGTGCCAGCAGCTTAATGGCTGACAGAACCGAGCAGTACTTC.

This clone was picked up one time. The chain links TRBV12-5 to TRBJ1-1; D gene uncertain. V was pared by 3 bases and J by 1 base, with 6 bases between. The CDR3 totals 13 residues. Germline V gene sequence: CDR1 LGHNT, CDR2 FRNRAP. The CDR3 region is CASGLVGNTEAFF. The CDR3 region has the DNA TGTGCTAGTGGTTTAGTCGGGAACACTGAAGCTTTCTTT. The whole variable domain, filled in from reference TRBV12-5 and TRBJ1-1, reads DARVTQTPRHKVTEMGQEVTMRCQPILGHNTVFWYRQTMMQGLELLAYFRNRAPLDDSGMPKDRFSAEMPDATLATLKIQPSEPRDSAVYFCASGLVGNTEAFFGQGTRLTVV.

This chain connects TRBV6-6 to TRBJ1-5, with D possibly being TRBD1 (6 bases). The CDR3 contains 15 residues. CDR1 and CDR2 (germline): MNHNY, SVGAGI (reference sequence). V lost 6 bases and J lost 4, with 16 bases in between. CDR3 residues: CASSTRGFLNQPQHF. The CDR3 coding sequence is TGTGCCAGCAGCACCAGGGGATTTTTAAATCAGCCCCAGCATTTT.

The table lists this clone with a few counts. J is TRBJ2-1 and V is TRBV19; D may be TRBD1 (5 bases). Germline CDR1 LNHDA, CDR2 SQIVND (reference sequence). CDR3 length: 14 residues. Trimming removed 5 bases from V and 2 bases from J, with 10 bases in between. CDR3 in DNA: TGTGCCAGTAGTGTCCAGGGCACCTACAATGAGCAGTTCTTC. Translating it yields CASSVQGTYNEQFF.

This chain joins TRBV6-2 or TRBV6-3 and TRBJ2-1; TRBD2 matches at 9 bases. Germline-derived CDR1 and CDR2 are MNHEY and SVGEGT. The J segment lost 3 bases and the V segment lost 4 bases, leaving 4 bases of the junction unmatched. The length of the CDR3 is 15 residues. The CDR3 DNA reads TGTGCCAGCAGTTTAAGCGGGGGGATCTACAATGAGCAGTTCTTC. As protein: CASSLSGGIYNEQFF.

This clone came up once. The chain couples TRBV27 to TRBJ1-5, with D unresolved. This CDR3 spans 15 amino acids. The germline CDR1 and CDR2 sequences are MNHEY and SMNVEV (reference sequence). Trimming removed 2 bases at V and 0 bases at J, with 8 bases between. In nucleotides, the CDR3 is TGTGCCAGCAGTTTAGGCGGGAATAGCAATCAGCCCCAGCATTTT. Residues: CASSLGGNSNQPQHF.

DNA for the CDR3: TGTGCCAGCTCACTTACAGGGTTCTATGGCTACACCTTC. It encodes CASSLTGFYGYTF. The chain joins TRBV18 to TRBJ1-2; D is possibly TRBD1 (6 bases). Germline V lookup: CDR1 KGHSH, CDR2 LQKENI. The CDR3 is made up of 13 amino acids. Deletions cut 4 bases from V and 4 bases from J, with 10 bases between.